This TCR beta chain was captured in a study of blood T cell repertoires in COVID-19. Across the whole study: PBMCs, B-cell-depleted T cells, or T cells were the source of the cDNA or gDNA that made up the material.

Germline lookup yields CDR1 SGHDT and CDR2 YYEEEE. The CDR3 contains 16 residues. J gave up 5 bases and V 2 bases, and 5 bases lay outside the gene matches. Sequenced by immunoSEQ multiplex PCR; TCRdb stores in-frame clones only, minus some. The sample includes some 370,000 clones, approximately 89% of them seen just once. The chain has TRBV5-6 and TRBJ2-3, with TRBD2 matching over 13 bases. Input material: peripheral blood. The sequence derives from a woman in her 30s with COVID-19, enrolled during active disease. The chain's CDR3 is CASSLGLAGEEDTQYF. The DNA for the CDR3 is TGTGCCAGCAGCTTAGGACTAGCGGGAGAGGAAGATACGCAGTATTTT.